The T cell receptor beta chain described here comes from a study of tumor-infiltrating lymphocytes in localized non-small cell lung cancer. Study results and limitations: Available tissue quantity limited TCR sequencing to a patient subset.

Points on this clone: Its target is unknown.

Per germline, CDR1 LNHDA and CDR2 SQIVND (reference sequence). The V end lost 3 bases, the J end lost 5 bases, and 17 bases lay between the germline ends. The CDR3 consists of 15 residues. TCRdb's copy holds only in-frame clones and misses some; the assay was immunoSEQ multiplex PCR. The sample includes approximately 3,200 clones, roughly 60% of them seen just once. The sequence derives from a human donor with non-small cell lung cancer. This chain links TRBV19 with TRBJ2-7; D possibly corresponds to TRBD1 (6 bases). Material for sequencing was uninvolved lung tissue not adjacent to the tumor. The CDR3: CASSISGTKIHEQYF. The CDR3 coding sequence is TGTGCCAGTAGTATCTCCGGGACAAAGATCCACGAGCAGTACTTC. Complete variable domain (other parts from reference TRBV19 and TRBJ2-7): DGGITQSPKYLFRKEGQNVTLSCEQNLNHDAMYWYRQDPGQGLRLIYYSQIVNDFQKGDIAEGYSVSREKKESFPLTVTSAQKNPTAFYLCASSISGTKIHEQYFGPGTRLTVT.